The table lists the clone carrying this TCR beta chain with many counts. No antigen is known for it. This may be a read error: a much more frequent sequence differs by one nucleotide. These data belong to a study of CD8+CD57+ T cells in acquired aplastic anemia. Turning to the study itself: Mean yield of DNA from sorted CD4+ and CD8+ cells was 2.5 to 4 ug. Regarding the study as a whole: The same twenty-nine CD8+ CDR3 sequences occurred in patients and in controls.

Those patients picked for sequencing had displayed CD8+CD57+ cell expansion on flow cytometry. The germline gives CDR1 SQVTM, CDR2 ANQGSEA. Trimming shortened V by 6 bases and J by 10 bases, and 13 bases separated the two germline ends. CDR3 length equals 12 residues. The TCR beta profiling, which covered VDJ combination and CDR3 sequence, was carried out using genomic DNA as the template. TCRdb ran MiXCR on the reads and lists one entry per CDR3 protein. The repertoire has about 98,000 distinct CDR3 sequences, roughly two thirds of them found once; the top ten carry 65%. This TCR was recovered from a human donor with aplastic anemia. J is TRBJ1-6 and V is TRBV29-1; D call uncertain. The material sequenced was sorted CD4+, CD8+, or CD8+CD57+ T cells (not recorded which) from PBMCs. The CDR3 region is CSVRLEFSPLHF. Here the CDR3 DNA reads TGCAGCGTCCGACTGGAGTTCTCACCCCTCCACTTT.